This is a list of T cell receptor beta chains from one sample in a study of OX40 agonist ivuxolimab in advanced cancers. Assay used: immunoSEQ multiplex PCR; TCRdb lists only in-frame clones, some missing. The repertoire holds more than 80,000 clones, with roughly 91% as singletons. The starting material was CD4+ or CD8+ T cells sorted from blood, obtained in a trial of the OX40 agonist ivuxolimab. These receptors were collected from an adult with an advanced solid tumor such as melanoma, head and neck, liver or kidney cancer. Each CDR3 is given with its conserved first and last residue. Each record gives: D gene, clone size, J gene, V gene, CDR3 protein, CDR3 DNA. A D gene is named only where the DNA matches it firmly. Rows may omit the clone size; those that give it use once, few, many or a size class.

NA NA TRBJ2-2 TRBV4-3 CASSQASGELFF TGCGCCAGCAGCCAGGCGTCCGGGGAGCTGTTTTTT
TRBD2 NA TRBJ2-1 TRBV9 CASSVDGRAVNEQFF TGTGCCAGCAGCGTAGACGGGAGGGCCGTTAATGAGCAGTTCTTC
NA NA TRBJ2-2 TRBV7-2 CASSRRWGRGTGELFF TGTGCCAGCAGCCGCCGTTGGGGCAGGGGAACCGGGGAGCTGTTTTTT
NA once TRBJ1-2 TRBV19 CASKDKALTDYGYTF TGTGCCAGTAAGGATAAGGCCCTAACTGACTATGGCTACACCTTC
NA NA TRBJ2-5 TRBV2 CASSRDVEETQYF TGTGCCAGCAGTCGGGACGTCGAAGAGACCCAGTACTTC
NA NA TRBJ1-2 TRBV6-5 CASSGANPRDYGYTF TGTGCCAGCTCAGGGGCGAATCCGCGGGACTATGGCTACACCTTC
NA NA TRBJ2-2 TRBV28 CASSPWGTNTGELFF TGTGCCAGCAGTCCTTGGGGGACTAACACCGGGGAGCTGTTTTTT
NA NA TRBJ1-2 TRBV6-1 CASRGSYGYTF TGTGCCAGCCGCGGGTCCTATGGCTACACCTTC
NA NA TRBJ1-2 TRBV30 CAWSTATGGYTF TGTGCCTGGAGTACGGCGACGGGTGGCTACACCTTC
TRBD2 NA TRBJ2-1 TRBV30 CAWSVGLAGHEQFF TGTGCCTGGAGTGTAGGGTTAGCGGGACATGAGCAGTTCTTC
TRBD1 NA TRBJ2-6 TRBV15 CATSLDRGFSGANVLTF TGTGCCACCAGCCTGGACAGGGGGTTCTCTGGGGCCAACGTCCTGACTTTC
NA NA TRBJ2-4 TRBV5-1 CASSLDRAKNIQYF TGCGCCAGCAGCTTGGACAGGGCCAAAAACATTCAGTACTTC
TRBD1 NA TRBJ1-1 TRBV7-9 CASSLGTGEAFF TGTGCCAGCAGCTTAGGGACAGGTGAAGCTTTCTTT
TRBD1 NA TRBJ2-7 TRBV7-2 CASSPQGTVVYEQYF TGTGCCAGCAGCCCACAGGGGACAGTAGTCTACGAGCAGTACTTC
NA NA TRBJ2-2 TRBV28 CASSFSRALGAGELFF TGTGCCAGCAGTTTCAGTAGGGCATTGGGGGCCGGGGAGCTGTTTTTT
NA NA TRBJ2-1 TRBV7-9 CASSLFNEQFF TGTGCCAGCAGCTTATTCAATGAGCAGTTCTTC
TRBD2 NA TRBJ2-7 TRBV6-6 CASSLLAADYEQYF TGTGCCAGCAGTTTACTAGCGGCGGACTACGAGCAGTACTTC
NA NA TRBJ1-5 TRBV6-5 CASSYTRGGNQPQHF TGTGCCAGCAGTTACACCCGGGGTGGCAATCAGCCCCAGCATTTT
NA NA TRBJ1-5 TRBV6-5 CASSQNRNQPQHF TGTGCCAGCAGTCAAAACAGGAATCAGCCCCAGCATTTT
NA NA TRBJ2-1 TRBV27 CASSLRVRYNEQFF TGTGCCAGCAGTTTAAGGGTCCGTTACAATGAGCAGTTCTTC
TRBD2 NA TRBJ2-7 TRBV6-5 CASSRLAGIGEQYF TGTGCCAGCAGCCGACTAGCGGGAATCGGTGAGCAGTACTTC
TRBD2 NA TRBJ2-3 TRBV29-1 CSVEGEGDTQYF TGCAGCGTTGAAGGGGAGGGAGATACGCAGTATTTT
TRBD2 NA TRBJ2-3 TRBV9 CASSVGSGRGLDTQYF TGTGCCAGCAGCGTGGGTAGCGGGAGGGGATTAGATACGCAGTATTTT
TRBD2 NA TRBJ2-7 TRBV27 CASSLTSGSLYEQYF TGTGCCAGCAGTTTGACTAGCGGGAGTCTCTACGAGCAGTACTTC
TRBD2 NA TRBJ2-1 TRBV10-3 CAISESGGSISNEQFF TGTGCCATCAGTGAGTCGGGCGGGAGTATTTCCAATGAGCAGTTCTTC